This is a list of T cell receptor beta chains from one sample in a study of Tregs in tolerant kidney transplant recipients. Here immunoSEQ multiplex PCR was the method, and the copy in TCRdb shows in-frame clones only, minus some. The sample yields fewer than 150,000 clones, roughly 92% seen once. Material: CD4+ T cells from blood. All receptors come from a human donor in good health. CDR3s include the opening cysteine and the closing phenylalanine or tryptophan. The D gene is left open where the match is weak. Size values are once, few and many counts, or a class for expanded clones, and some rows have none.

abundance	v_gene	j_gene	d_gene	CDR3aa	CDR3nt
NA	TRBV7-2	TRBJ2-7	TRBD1	CASSRRQGASDEQYF	TGTGCCAGCAGCCGCAGACAGGGGGCAAGCGACGAGCAGTACTTC
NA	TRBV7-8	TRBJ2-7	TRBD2	CASSQGLAGGYEQYF	TGTGCCAGCAGCCAGGGACTAGCGGGAGGCTACGAGCAGTACTTC
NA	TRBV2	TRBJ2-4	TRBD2	CASRLRLAIGKNIQYF	TGTGCCAGCAGGCTGAGACTAGCCATTGGCAAAAACATTCAGTACTTC
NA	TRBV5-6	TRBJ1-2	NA	CASSPTPSGRARGYTF	TGTGCCAGCAGCCCGACCCCCTCGGGGAGGGCACGGGGCTACACCTTC
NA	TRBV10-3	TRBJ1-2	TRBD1	CAISPLTGQGAYGYTF	TGTGCCATCAGTCCACTCACAGGCCAGGGGGCCTATGGCTACACCTTC
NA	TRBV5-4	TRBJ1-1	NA	CASSPGRAGTEAFF	TGTGCCAGCAGCCCAGGCCGAGCAGGCACTGAAGCTTTCTTT
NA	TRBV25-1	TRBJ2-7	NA	CASSEGGSYEQYF	TGTGCCAGCAGTGAGGGCGGTTCCTACGAGCAGTACTTC
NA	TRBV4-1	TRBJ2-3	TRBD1	CASADRGKADTQYF	TGCGCCAGCGCCGACAGGGGAAAGGCAGATACGCAGTATTTT
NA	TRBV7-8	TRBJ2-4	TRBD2	CASSFGLAGVENIQYF	TGTGCCAGCAGCTTCGGACTAGCGGGAGTCGAAAACATTCAGTACTTC
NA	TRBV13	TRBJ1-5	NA	CASSYRGLGFNQPQHF	TGTGCCAGCAGCTACAGAGGGTTGGGCTTCAATCAGCCCCAGCATTTT
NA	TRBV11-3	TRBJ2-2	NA	CASSLALTDYANTGELFF	TGTGCCAGCAGCTTAGCCCTGACTGATTACGCGAACACCGGGGAGCTGTTTTTT
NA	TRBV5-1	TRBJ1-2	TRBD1	CASSFGVGTAYGYTF	TGCGCCAGCAGCTTCGGGGTCGGGACAGCCTATGGCTACACCTTC
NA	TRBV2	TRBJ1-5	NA	CASRDSSNQPQHF	TGTGCCAGCAGGGACAGTAGCAATCAGCCCCAGCATTTT
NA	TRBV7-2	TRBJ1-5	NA	CASTMGINQPQHF	TGTGCCAGCACCATGGGGATAAATCAGCCCCAGCATTTT
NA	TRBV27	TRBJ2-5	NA	CASSLYWGFQETQYF	TGTGCCAGCAGTTTATACTGGGGCTTCCAAGAGACCCAGTACTTC
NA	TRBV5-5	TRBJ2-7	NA	CASTLTHYEQYF	TGTGCCAGCACTCTAACTCATTACGAGCAGTACTTC
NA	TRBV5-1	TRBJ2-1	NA	CASSLGPGPTYNEQFF	TGCGCCAGCAGCTTGGGCCCCGGACCTACCTACAATGAGCAGTTCTTC
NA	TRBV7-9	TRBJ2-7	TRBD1	CASSFTGESYEQYF	TGTGCCAGCAGCTTCACAGGGGAATCCTACGAGCAGTACTTC
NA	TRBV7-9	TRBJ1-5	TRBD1	CASSLETGGNQPQHF	TGTGCCAGCAGCTTAGAGACAGGGGGTAATCAGCCCCAGCATTTT
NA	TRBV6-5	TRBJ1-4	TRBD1	CASSYQQGALEKLFF	TGTGCCAGCAGTTATCAGCAGGGGGCTTTGGAAAAACTGTTTTTT
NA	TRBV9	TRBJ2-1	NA	CASGYYNEQFF	TGTGCCAGCGGTTACTACAATGAGCAGTTCTTC
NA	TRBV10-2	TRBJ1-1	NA	CASSATAGVEAFF	TGCGCCAGCAGTGCAACTGCCGGGGTTGAAGCTTTCTTT
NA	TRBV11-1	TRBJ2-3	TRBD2	CASSPTSGGPTQYF	TGTGCCAGCAGCCCGACTAGCGGGGGCCCCACGCAGTATTTT
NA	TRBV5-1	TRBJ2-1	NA	CASSLEGARNEQFF	TGCGCCAGCAGCTTGGAGGGAGCACGAAATGAGCAGTTCTTC
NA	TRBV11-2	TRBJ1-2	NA	CASSSGNYGYTF	TGTGCCAGCAGCTCGGGGAACTATGGCTACACCTTC
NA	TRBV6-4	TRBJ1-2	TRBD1	CASRPGQGTDGYTF	TGTGCCAGCAGGCCGGGACAGGGAACTGATGGCTACACCTTC
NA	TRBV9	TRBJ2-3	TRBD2	CASRAGAGSDTQYF	TGTGCCAGCCGGGCGGGAGCAGGGTCAGATACGCAGTATTTT
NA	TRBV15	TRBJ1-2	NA	CATSMIREGYTF	TGTGCCACCAGTATGATCAGGGAGGGCTACACCTTC
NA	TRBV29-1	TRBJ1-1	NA	CSVVSPWEGGHLNTEAFF	TGCAGCGTTGTTTCCCCCTGGGAGGGTGGTCATTTAAACACTGAAGCTTTCTTT
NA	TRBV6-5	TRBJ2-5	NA	CASSYGASHQETQYF	TGTGCCAGCAGTTACGGGGCGTCGCACCAAGAGACCCAGTACTTC
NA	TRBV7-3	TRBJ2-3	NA	CASSLDWRTDTQYF	TGTGCCAGCAGCTTAGACTGGCGGACAGATACGCAGTATTTT
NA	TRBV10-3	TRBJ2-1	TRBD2	CAIAGLAGVTGEQFF	TGTGCCATAGCGGGACTAGCGGGAGTAACAGGTGAGCAGTTCTTC
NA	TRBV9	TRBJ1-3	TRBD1	CASSVEGALGNTIYF	TGTGCCAGCAGCGTAGAGGGGGCCCTCGGAAACACCATATATTTT
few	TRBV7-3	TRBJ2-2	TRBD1	CASSLTHPRTGQTGELFF	TGTGCCAGCAGCTTAACCCACCCCAGGACAGGGCAAACCGGGGAGCTGTTTTTT
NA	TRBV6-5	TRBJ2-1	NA	CASSYRGGNEQFF	TGTGCCAGCAGCTACAGGGGAGGAAATGAGCAGTTCTTC
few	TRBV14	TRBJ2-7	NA	CASSRNYRYYEQYF	TGTGCCAGCAGCCGAAATTACAGGTACTACGAGCAGTACTTC
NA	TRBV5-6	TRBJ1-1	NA	CASSQNRIWTEAFF	TGTGCCAGCAGCCAGAACCGAATCTGGACTGAAGCTTTCTTT
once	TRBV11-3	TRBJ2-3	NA	CASSLGGDTQYF	TGTGCCAGCAGCTTAGGGGGAGATACGCAGTATTTT
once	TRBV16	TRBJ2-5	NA	CASSQGRNRAQETQYF	TGTGCCAGCAGCCAAGGGAGAAACAGGGCCCAAGAGACCCAGTACTTC
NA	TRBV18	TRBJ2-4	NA	CASSGTGWNIQYF	TGTGCCAGCTCAGGAACAGGGTGGAACATTCAGTACTTC
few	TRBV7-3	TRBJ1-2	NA	CASSLRQFHGYTF	TGTGCCAGCAGCTTACGGCAGTTCCATGGCTACACCTTC
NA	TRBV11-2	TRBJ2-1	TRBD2	CASSPGRVSYNEQFF	TGTGCCAGCAGCCCTGGGAGGGTATCCTACAATGAGCAGTTCTTC
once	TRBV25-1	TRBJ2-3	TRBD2	CASRVAGGGISGTQYF	TGTGCCAGCAGGGTAGCGGGGGGAGGGATTTCGGGTACGCAGTATTTT
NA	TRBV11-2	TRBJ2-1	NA	CASSLGLGITGTYNEQFF	TGTGCCAGCAGCTTAGGATTAGGGATCACTGGAACCTACAATGAGCAGTTCTTC
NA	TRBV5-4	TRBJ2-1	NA	CASSLEASPYNEQFF	TGTGCCAGCAGCTTGGAGGCTAGCCCCTACAATGAGCAGTTCTTC